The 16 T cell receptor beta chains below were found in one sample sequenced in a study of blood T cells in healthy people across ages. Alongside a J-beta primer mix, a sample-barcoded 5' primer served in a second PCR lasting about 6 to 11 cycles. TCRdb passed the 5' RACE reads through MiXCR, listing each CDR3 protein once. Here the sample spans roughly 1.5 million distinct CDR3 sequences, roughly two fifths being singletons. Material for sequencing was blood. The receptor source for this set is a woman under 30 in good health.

CDR3 nucleotides: TGCGCCAGCAGCTTGGCCCGGCCGGCCTATGGCTACACCTTC. Translation gives CASSLARPAYGYTF. The gene calls are TRBV5-1 and TRBJ1-2; no reliable D call. Trimming left V 0 bases short and J 4 bases short, with 10 bases between. The CDR3 has 14 residues. Germline CDR1 SGHRS, CDR2 YFSETQ.

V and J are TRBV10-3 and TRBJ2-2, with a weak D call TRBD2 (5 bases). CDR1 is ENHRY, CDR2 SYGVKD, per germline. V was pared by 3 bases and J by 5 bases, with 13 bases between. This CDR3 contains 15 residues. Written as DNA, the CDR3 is TGTGCCATCAGTGAATGGTTCGGGGAAACCGGGGAGCTGTTTTTT. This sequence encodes CAISEWFGETGELFF.

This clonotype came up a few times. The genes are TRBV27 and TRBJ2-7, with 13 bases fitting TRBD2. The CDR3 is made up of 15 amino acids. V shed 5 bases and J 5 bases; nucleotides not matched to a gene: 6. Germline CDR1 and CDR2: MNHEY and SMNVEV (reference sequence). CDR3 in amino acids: CASSPGLAGIHEQYF. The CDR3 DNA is TGTGCCAGCAGTCCGGGACTAGCGGGGATCCACGAGCAGTACTTC.

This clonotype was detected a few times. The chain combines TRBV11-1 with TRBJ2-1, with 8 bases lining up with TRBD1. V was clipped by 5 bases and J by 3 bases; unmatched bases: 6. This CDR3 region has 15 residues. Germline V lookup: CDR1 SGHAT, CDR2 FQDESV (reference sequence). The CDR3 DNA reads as TGTGCCAGCAGCCCTCGGGACAGGTTCTACAATGAGCAGTTCTTC. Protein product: CASSPRDRFYNEQFF.

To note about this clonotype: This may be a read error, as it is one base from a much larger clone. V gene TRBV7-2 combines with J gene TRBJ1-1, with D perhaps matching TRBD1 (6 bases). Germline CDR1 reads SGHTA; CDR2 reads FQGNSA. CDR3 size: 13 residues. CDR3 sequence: CASSTQGNTGAFF. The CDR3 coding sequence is TGTGCCAGCAGCACGCAGGGGAACACTGGAGCTTTCTTT.

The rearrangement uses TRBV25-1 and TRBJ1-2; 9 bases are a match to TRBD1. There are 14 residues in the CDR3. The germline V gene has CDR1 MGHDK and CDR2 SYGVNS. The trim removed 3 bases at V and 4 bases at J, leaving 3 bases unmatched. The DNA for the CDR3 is TGTGCCAGCAGTGATTGGGACAGGGTCTATGGCTACACCTTC. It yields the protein CASSDWDRVYGYTF.

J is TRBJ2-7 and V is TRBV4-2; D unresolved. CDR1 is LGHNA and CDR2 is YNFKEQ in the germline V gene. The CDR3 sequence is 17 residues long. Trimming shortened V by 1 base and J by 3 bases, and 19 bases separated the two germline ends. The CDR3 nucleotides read TGTGCCAGCAGCCAAGGCTATGGGGATGCAATCAGCTACGAGCAGTACTTC. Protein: CASSQGYGDAISYEQYF.

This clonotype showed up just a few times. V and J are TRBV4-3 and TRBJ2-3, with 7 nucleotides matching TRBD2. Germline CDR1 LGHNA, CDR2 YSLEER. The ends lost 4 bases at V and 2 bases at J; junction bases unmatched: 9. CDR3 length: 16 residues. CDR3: CASSRWGGGNTDTQYF. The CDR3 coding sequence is TGCGCCAGCAGCCGGTGGGGGGGTGGGAACACAGATACGCAGTATTTT.

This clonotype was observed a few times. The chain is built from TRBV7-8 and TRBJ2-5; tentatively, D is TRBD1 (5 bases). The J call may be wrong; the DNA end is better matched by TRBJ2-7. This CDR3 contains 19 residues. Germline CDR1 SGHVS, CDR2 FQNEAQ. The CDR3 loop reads CASSLTKTHKVQGAYEQYF. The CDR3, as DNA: TGTGCCAGCAGCTTAACCAAGACCCACAAGGTCCAAGGGGCCTACGAGCAGTACTTC.

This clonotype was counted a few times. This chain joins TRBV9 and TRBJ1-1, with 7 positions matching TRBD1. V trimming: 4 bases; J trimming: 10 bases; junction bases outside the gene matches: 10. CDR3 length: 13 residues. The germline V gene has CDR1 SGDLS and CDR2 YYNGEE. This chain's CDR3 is CASSRLGQIRAFF. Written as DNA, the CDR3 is TGTGCCAGCAGCCGATTGGGACAGATAAGAGCTTTCTTT.

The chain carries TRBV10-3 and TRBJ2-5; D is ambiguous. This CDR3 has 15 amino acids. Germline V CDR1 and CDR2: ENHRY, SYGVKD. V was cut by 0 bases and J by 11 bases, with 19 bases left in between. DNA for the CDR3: TGTGCCATCAGTGAGTCGGGGATGATCCGCAATGAGCAGTACTTC. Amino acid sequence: CAISESGMIRNEQYF.

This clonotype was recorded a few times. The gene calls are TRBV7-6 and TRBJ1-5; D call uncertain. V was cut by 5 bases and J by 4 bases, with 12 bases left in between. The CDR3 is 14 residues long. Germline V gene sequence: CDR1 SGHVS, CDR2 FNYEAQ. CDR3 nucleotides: TGTGCCAGCAGCAGAGGTGGTTATAATCAGCCCCAGCATTTT. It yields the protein CASSRGGYNQPQHF.

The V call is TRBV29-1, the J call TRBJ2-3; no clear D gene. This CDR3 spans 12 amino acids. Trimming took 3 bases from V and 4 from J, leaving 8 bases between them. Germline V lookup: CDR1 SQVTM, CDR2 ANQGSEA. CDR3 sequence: CSVDRKPDTQYF. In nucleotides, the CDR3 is TGCAGCGTTGACCGAAAGCCAGATACGCAGTATTTT.

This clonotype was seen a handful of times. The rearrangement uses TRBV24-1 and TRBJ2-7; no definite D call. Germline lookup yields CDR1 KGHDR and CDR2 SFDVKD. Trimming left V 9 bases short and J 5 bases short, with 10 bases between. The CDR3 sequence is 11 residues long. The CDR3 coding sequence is TGTGCCACCGCACTTAAAGACGAGCAGTACTTC. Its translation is CATALKDEQYF.

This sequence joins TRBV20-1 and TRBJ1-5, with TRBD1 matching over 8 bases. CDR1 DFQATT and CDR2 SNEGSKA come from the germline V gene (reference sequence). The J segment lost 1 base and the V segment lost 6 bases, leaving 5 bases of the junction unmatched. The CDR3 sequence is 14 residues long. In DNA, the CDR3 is TGCAGTGCCGACAGGGGTGTAAGCAATCAGCCCCAGCATTTT. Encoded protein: CSADRGVSNQPQHF.

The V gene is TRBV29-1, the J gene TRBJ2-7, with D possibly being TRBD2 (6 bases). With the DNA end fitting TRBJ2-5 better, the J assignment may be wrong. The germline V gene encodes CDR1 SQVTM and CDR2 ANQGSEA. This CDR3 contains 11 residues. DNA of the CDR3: TGCAGCTCGCAGGGAGGAGAGACCCAGTACTTC. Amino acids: CSSQGGETQYF.